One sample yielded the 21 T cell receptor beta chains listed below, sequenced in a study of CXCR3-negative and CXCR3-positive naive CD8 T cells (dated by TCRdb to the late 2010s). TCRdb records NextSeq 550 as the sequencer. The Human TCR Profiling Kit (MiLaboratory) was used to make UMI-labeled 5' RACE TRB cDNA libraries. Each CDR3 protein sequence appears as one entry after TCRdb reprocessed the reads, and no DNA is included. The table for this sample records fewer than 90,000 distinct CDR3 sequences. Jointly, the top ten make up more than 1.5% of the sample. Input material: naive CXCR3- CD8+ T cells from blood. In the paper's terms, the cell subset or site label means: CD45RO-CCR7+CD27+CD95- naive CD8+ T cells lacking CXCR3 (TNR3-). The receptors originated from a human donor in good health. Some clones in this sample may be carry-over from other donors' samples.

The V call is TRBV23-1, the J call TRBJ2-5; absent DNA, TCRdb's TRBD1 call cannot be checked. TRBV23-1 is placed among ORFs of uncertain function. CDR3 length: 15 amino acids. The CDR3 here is CASRGFRDRGSAQYF.

The CDR3 spells CASSLLPLETQYF. This chain connects TRBV7-3 to TRBJ2-5; there is no DNA to check the TCRdb D call of TRBD1. There are 13 residues in the CDR3. Germline V CDR1 and CDR2: SGHTA, FQGTGA.

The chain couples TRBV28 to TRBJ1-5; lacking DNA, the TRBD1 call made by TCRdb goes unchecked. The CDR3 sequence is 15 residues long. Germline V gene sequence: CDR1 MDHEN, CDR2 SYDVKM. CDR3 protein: CASSPPGGGVQPQHF.

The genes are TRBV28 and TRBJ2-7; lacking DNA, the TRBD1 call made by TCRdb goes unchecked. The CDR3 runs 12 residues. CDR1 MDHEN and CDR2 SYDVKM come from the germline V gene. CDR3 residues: CASSLQGNEQYF. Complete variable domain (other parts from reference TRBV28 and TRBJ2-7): DVKVTQSSRYLVKRTGEKVFLECVQDMDHENMFWYRQDPGLGLRLIYFSYDVKMKEKGDIPEGYSVSREKKERFSLILESASTNQTSMYLCASSLQGNEQYFGPGTRLTVT.

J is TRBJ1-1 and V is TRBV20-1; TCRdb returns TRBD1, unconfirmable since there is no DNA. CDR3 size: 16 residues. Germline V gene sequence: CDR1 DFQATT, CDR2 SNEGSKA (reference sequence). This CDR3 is CSARDPQGAANTEAFF.

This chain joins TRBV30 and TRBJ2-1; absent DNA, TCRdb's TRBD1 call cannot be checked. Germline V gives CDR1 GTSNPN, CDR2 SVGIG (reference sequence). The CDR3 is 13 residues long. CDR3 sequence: CAWSVTGAGEQFF.

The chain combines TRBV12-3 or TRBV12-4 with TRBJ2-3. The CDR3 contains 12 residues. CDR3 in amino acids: CASSLISDTQYF.

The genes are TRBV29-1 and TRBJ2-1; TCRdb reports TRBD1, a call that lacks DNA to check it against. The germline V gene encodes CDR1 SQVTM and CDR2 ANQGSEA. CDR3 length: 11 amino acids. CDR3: CSVEARTEQFF.

The CDR3 is CASSLDGGYNEQFF. The chain joins TRBV7-8 to TRBJ2-1; the TCRdb call, TRBD1, lacks DNA for checking. The CDR3 is made up of 14 amino acids. CDR1 is SGHVS, CDR2 FQNEAQ, per germline.

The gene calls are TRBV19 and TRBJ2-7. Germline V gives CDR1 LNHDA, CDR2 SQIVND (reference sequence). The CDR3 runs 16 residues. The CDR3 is CASTSQAGESSYEQYF.

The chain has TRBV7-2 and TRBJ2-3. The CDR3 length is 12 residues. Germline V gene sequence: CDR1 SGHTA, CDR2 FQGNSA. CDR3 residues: CASTSSTDTQYF. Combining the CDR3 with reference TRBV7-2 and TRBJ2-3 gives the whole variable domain GAGVSQSPSNKVTEKGKDVELRCDPISGHTALYWYRQSLGQGLEFLIYFQGNSAPDKSGLPSDRFSAERTGGSVSTLTIQRTQQEDSAVYLCASTSSTDTQYFGPGTRLTVL.

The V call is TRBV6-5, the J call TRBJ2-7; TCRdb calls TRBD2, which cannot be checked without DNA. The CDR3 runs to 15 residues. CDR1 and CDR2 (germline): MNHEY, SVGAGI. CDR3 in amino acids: CASTPLRDGLYEQYF.

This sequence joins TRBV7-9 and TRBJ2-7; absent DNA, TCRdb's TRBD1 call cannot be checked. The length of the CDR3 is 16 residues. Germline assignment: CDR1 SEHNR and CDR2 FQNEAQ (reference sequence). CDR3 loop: CASSLLLGASSYEQYF.

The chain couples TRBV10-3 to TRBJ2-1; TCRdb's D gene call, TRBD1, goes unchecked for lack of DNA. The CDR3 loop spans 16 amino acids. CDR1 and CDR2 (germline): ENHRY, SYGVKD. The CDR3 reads CAISGAPGTDYNEQFF.

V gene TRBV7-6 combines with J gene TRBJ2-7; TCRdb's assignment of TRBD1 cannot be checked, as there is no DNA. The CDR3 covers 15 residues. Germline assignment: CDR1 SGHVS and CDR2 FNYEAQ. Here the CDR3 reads CASSPRTGSSYEQYF.

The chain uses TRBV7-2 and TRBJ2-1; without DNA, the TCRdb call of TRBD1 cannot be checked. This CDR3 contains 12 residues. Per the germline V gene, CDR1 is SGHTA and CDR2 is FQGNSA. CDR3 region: CASSFHRGEQFF.

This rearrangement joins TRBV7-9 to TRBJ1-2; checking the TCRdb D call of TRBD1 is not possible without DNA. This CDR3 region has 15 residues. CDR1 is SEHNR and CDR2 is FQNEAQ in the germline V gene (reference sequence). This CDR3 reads CASSLAGQGEEGYTF.

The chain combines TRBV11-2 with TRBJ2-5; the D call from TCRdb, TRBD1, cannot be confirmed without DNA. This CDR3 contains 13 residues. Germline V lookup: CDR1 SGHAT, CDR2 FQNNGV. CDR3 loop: CASSLEVSETQYF.

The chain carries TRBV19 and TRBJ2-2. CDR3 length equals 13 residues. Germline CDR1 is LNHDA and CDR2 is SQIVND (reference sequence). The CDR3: CASSIGGAGELFF.

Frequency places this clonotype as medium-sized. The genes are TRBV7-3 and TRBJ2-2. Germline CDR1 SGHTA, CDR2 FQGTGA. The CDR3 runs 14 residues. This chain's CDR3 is CASSLTSDAGELFF.

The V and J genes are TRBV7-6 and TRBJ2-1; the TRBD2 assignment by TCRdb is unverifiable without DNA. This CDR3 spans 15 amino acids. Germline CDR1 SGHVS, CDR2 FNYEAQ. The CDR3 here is CASSSGALADNEQFF.